This entry features one TCR beta chain sequence. TCRdb called the 5' RACE reads again in MiXCR, with one record for every CDR3 protein. The table records under 6,500 distinct CDR3 sequences, approximately 62% of them present only once. The sample taken for sequencing was memory CD4+ T cells sorted from a lymph node. This sample's subset: memory CD4+ T cells, CD4+CD45RO+CD25-. This receptor was identified in a female donor with breast cancer.

The DNA of the CDR3 is TGTGCCAGCAGCCGGACAGGGGACACTGAAGCTTTCTTT. This encodes CASSRTGDTEAFF. The chain recombines TRBV14 with TRBJ1-1, with TRBD1 matching 9 bases. Germline V CDR1 and CDR2: SGHDN, FVKESK. The trim removed 4 bases at V and 3 bases at J, leaving 0 bases unmatched. CDR3 length: 13 residues.